Shown below are 2 T cell receptor beta chains from a single sample sequenced in a study of early T cells in non-severe SARS-CoV-2 infection (dated by TCRdb to 2020 to 2023). Libraries were constructed by 5' RACE. The data were produced on a NextSeq 500. TCRdb took the public reads, trimmed them with fastp at Q25, ran MiXCR for clone calling and kept in-frame beta chains. Each entry is one CDR3 protein sequence, shown with its most common DNA and genes. The sample data list about 70,000 distinct CDR3 sequences, and over 3.5% of these were observed just once. The ten largest clonotypes hold roughly 3.9% of the sample. The source was whole blood, collected at baseline. The receptors derive from an adult who was a healthcare worker with PCR-confirmed SARS-CoV-2 infection or an uninfected control (not recorded which). The donor label of this sample is uncertain.

The rearrangement joins TRBV11-3 to TRBJ2-1; 12 bases map to TRBD2. The CDR3 extends over 16 amino acids. V shed 5 bases, J shed 10 bases, and the junction held 12 bases outside the gene matches. CDR1 is SGHNT and CDR2 is YENEEA in the germline V gene. The CDR3 here is CASSPSLAGGLGEQFF. CDR3 DNA sequence: TGTGCCAGCAGCCCATCCCTAGCGGGGGGGCTGGGAGAGCAGTTCTTC.

This clonotype was detected many times. This chain joins TRBV9 and TRBJ2-1; 9 nucleotides align to TRBD1. Germline assignment: CDR1 SGDLS and CDR2 YYNGEE. Germline trimming cut 1 base from V and 6 bases from J; bases unmatched to any gene: 5. This CDR3 region has 15 residues. CDR3 in DNA: TGTGCCAGCAGCGTACTGGGACAGGGCGTCAATGAGCAGTTCTTC. This gives the protein CASSVLGQGVNEQFF.